Detailed here is one T cell receptor beta chain. Clinical histories supplied by participants themselves formed the basis of cohort assignment. The sample is drawn from a study of blood T cell repertoires in COVID-19. Study overall: Acute-phase and convalescent COVID-19 samples originated in the United States, Italy and Spain.

There are 15 residues in the CDR3. The ends were cut back, 4 bases at V and 0 bases at J, with 11 bases in the middle. From germline, CDR1 is SGHAT and CDR2 FQNNGV. Per the study methods: Amplified reference gene primers provided the basis for estimating nucleated cell counts. The protocol was immunoSEQ multiplex PCR, while the TCRdb copy is restricted to in-frame clones and leaves out a portion. That table furnishes V, J and clone size, whereas the DNA furnished D and trimming. Here the sample spans roughly 130,000 clones, roughly 81% being singletons. This clonotype was sampled from a woman in her forties or fifties with acute COVID-19. This chain uses TRBV11-2 with TRBJ2-3, with a tentative D call TRBD2 (6 bases). The sequencing input was PBMCs or T cells enriched from blood (not recorded which). CDR3 in DNA: TGTGCCAGCAGCTCATTTGGGGGGAGCACAGATACGCAGTATTTT. As protein: CASSSFGGSTDTQYF.